This is a list of T cell receptor beta chains from one sample in a study of regulatory T cells in long-lasting Graves disease. From the multiplex PCR reads, TCRdb called clonotypes with MiXCR, one entry per CDR3 protein. The table has about 620,000 distinct CDR3 sequences, under 20% seen once; the top ten hold about 17%. The same data also went into a second study, on T cells in Graves' hyperthyroidism and ophthalmopathy.

The sample in question was peripheral blood mononuclear cells (PBMCs), obtained at new diagnosis, from a patient treated with antithyroid drugs. The receptors come from a woman aged 25 to 39 with Graves disease. The conserved cysteine and the conserved F or W are not part of the CDR3 here.

CDR3 length	V gene	CDR3 protein
13	TRBV15	ATSTDLPETGELF
11	TRBV5-1	ASSLGTQNIQY
13	TRBV7-8	ASSLGDRGRNGQY
13	TRBV7-2	ASSFAGTHTGELF
16	TRBV5-1	ASSPGTTPGFTVKTQY
12	TRBV7-9	ASSFGRIGGTIY
13	TRBV19	ASSTPNTGTNGYT
11	TRBV7-2	ASSLERYGEQF
13	TRBV18	ASSPGQQANYGYT
9	TRBV7-6	ASGLGVEAF
11	TRBV5-1	ASFGGGNPEAF
13	TRBV9	ASSVAGGPWDIQY
14	TRBV7-9	ASSFTGAAALSPLH
17	TRBV28	ASSRYRDRGRSGYNEQF
14	TRBV6-1	ASRGTGTGLSGELF
13	TRBV5-1	ASSLEGGVFDGYT
11	TRBV20-1	SATIQGVTEAF
11	TRBV20-1	SAREQGLNEQF
13	TRBV7-9	ASSLDAGRTDTQY
11	TRBV30	AWSVRAHTEAF
12	TRBV3-1	ASSQKVIGWEQY
14	TRBV7-2	ASSRRTSGSGGELF
15	TRBV7-8	ASSLGPREVLQETQY
10	TRBV6-2/TRBV6-3	ASSYGANVLT
11	TRBV6-1	ASSRFSYNEQF
14	TRBV7-2	ASSSGLASYTDTQY
12	TRBV5-1	ASRTSGSTDTQY
13	TRBV9	ASSPRGVQSGELF
13	TRBV5-1	ASSAGTALNTEAF
12	TRBV2	ASRDFVGTNEQF
13	TRBV27	ASSLMVGSLYEQY
14	TRBV11-2	ASSSRQSSYNSPLH
13	TRBV28	ASSPRTFNRQPQH
11	TRBV7-2	ASSLVQDQPQH
12	TRBV7-2	ASSFFASNTEAF
13	TRBV19	ASSIDQGASGELF
11	TRBV20-1	SARASLRSEQF
14	TRBV28	ASRSFSFPGTYEQY